Presented here are 28 T cell receptor beta chains from one specimen sequenced in a study of T cells in Graves' hyperthyroidism and ophthalmopathy. The source material, RNA transcripts, was used to amplify TCR beta CDR3 regions. The HTBI set primed first-round TCR CDR3 RT-PCR. TCRdb re-analysed the multiplex PCR reads in MiXCR, keeping a single row per CDR3 protein. Of some 760,000 distinct CDR3 sequences listed, less than 15% are singletons. What was sequenced was blood. These receptors originate from a woman between 18 and 29 years old with Graves' hyperthyroidism.

This clonotype was observed at least ten times. The chain uses TRBV29-1 and TRBJ1-1; D is perhaps TRBD1 (6 bases). Trimming removed 4 bases from V and 3 bases from J, with 21 bases in between. This CDR3 has 16 amino acids. CDR1 SQVTM and CDR2 ANQGSEA come from the germline V gene. In DNA form, the CDR3 reads TGCAGCGTTGGCGGGGCAGGGGAGAATTCATACACTGAAGCTTTCTTT. Protein sequence: CSVGGAGENSYTEAFF.

This clonotype was observed at least ten times. V gene TRBV2 combines with J gene TRBJ1-1; D may be TRBD1 (6 bases). Germline V gene data show CDR1 as SNHLY and CDR2 as FYNNEI. The V and J ends lost 7 bases and 1 base respectively, with 10 bases between them. The CDR3 is 13 amino acids. The CDR3 DNA follows: TGTGCCAGCATTCACAGGGCGAACACTGAAGCTTTCTTT. Translating gives CASIHRANTEAFF.

This clonotype was seen only a few times. The V gene is TRBV27, the J gene TRBJ2-1, with 7 bases that match TRBD1. Germline V gene data show CDR1 as MNHEY and CDR2 as SMNVEV (reference sequence). V gave up 3 bases and J gave up 0 bases; unmatched junction bases: 2. This CDR3 contains 15 residues. The DNA for the CDR3 is TGTGCCAGCAGTTTGGGACAGCTCTCCTACAATGAGCAGTTCTTC. Protein product: CASSLGQLSYNEQFF.

This clonotype came up many times. This sequence joins TRBV20-1 and TRBJ1-5; TRBD1 aligns across 9 bases. Germline V lookup: CDR1 DFQATT, CDR2 SNEGSKA (reference sequence). The junction had 6 bases not matched to a gene; V was cut back by 3 bases and J by 6 bases. The CDR3 totals 14 residues. The CDR3 loop is CSARPGQGGQPQHF. CDR3 DNA sequence: TGCAGTGCTAGGCCGGGACAGGGTGGTCAGCCCCAGCATTTT.

This clonotype was counted a few times. V is TRBV7-9 and J is TRBJ1-3; possible D gene TRBD1, 6 bases. Germline CDR1 and CDR2: SEHNR and FQNEAQ (reference sequence). The V and J ends lost 4 bases and 0 bases respectively, with 13 bases between them. CDR3 length: 16 residues. The DNA of the CDR3 is TGTGCCAGCAGCTCCCCCAAACAGGGCTCTGGAAACACCATATATTTT. Its protein product is CASSSPKQGSGNTIYF.

This clonotype was seen many times. The chain joins TRBV7-9 to TRBJ2-1, with D perhaps matching TRBD1 or TRBD2 (5 bases each). In germline, CDR1 is SEHNR, CDR2 FQNEAQ (reference sequence). V was shortened by 5 bases and J by 3 bases, with 20 bases between the two germline ends. The CDR3 is made up of 17 amino acids. The CDR3 DNA reads TGTGCCAGCAGCCGTAAGATCGGGACCGGTGGCTACAATGAGCAGTTCTTC. Protein product: CASSRKIGTGGYNEQFF.

This clonotype was picked up many times. The V call is TRBV18, the J call TRBJ1-1; 9 nucleotides line up with TRBD1. Per the germline V gene, CDR1 is KGHSH and CDR2 is LQKENI. This CDR3 comprises 15 residues. With 3 bases clipped from V and 4 bases from J, the junction kept 6 bases outside the gene matches. The CDR3 sequence: CASSPQQGASTEAFF. CDR3 in DNA: TGTGCCAGCTCACCGCAACAGGGGGCGAGCACTGAAGCTTTCTTT.

The CDR3 sequence is CASSSRTGANEKLFF. The CDR3 DNA follows: TGTGCCAGCAGCTCCCGGACAGGGGCTAATGAAAAACTGTTTTTT. The chain links TRBV5-4 to TRBJ1-4; 9 bases line up with TRBD1. Germline V gene data show CDR1 as SGHNT and CDR2 as YYREEE (reference sequence). The J segment lost 3 bases and the V segment lost 3 bases, leaving 3 bases of the junction unmatched. This CDR3 is built from 15 residues.

This clonotype has a handful of counts. A much larger clone differs from this one at a single base, so this may be a read error. The chain links TRBV12-3 or TRBV12-4 to TRBJ2-3; D not certain. V was clipped by 6 bases and J by 4 bases, with 5 bases between them. The CDR3 is 11 amino acids. CDR3 residues: CASRHADTQYF. The DNA of the CDR3 is TGTGCCAGCAGGCACGCAGATACGCAGTATTTT.

The chain recombines TRBV27 with TRBJ2-7, with a weak D call TRBD2 (6 bases). The CDR3 runs to 16 residues. The V end lost 3 bases, the J end lost 3 bases, and 18 bases lay between the germline ends. Germline V gene sequence: CDR1 MNHEY, CDR2 SMNVEV (reference sequence). CDR3 residues: CASSFGGGAVFYEQYF. The CDR3 DNA reads as TGTGCCAGCAGTTTTGGAGGAGGGGCAGTCTTCTACGAGCAGTACTTC.

The chain joins TRBV10-3 to TRBJ2-5; perhaps TRBD1 as D (5 bases). The CDR3 has 16 amino acids. The V gene lost 0 bases and the J gene lost 3 bases, with 14 bases spanning the gap. Germline lookup yields CDR1 ENHRY and CDR2 SYGVKD. CDR3 region: CAISESRTREKETQYF. CDR3 nucleotides: TGTGCCATCAGTGAGTCTCGGACACGAGAGAAAGAGACCCAGTACTTC.

This clonotype has a single count. J is TRBJ1-2 and V is TRBV12-3 or TRBV12-4; no definite D call. V gave up 5 bases and J gave up 2 bases, with 12 bases separating them. The CDR3 loop spans 14 amino acids. This chain's CDR3 is CASSPVAGNYGYTF. Written as DNA, the CDR3 is TGTGCCAGCAGTCCCGTCGCGGGGAACTATGGCTACACCTTC.

The chain is built from TRBV10-3 and TRBJ2-2, with 7 bases that match TRBD1. The germline CDR1 and CDR2 sequences are ENHRY and SYGVKD. The trim removed 6 bases at V and 6 bases at J, leaving 13 bases unmatched. The CDR3 contains 16 residues. The CDR3 nucleotides read TGTGCCATCAGATCCCGGACAGGACAGGTCCCCGGGGAGCTGTTTTTT. Amino acids: CAIRSRTGQVPGELFF.

Many counts were recorded for this clonotype. The chain links TRBV15 to TRBJ2-7; D is unresolved. This CDR3 has 15 amino acids. Germline-derived CDR1 and CDR2 are LNHNV and YYDKDF (reference sequence). Trimming pared 5 bases from V and 3 bases from J, leaving 17 bases between. CDR3 loop: CATSLKLGPIYEQYF. The CDR3 DNA is TGTGCCACCAGCCTCAAATTGGGCCCAATCTACGAGCAGTACTTC.

The chain recombines TRBV27 with TRBJ1-5; a weak D match, TRBD1 (5 bases). Germline V lookup: CDR1 MNHEY, CDR2 SMNVEV (reference sequence). Trimming shortened V by 6 bases and J by 0 bases, and 15 bases separated the two germline ends. The CDR3 sequence is 16 residues long. CDR3 bases: TGTGCCAGCAGCTCGCGAGGGGCTCCTAGCAATCAGCCCCAGCATTTT. Protein product: CASSSRGAPSNQPQHF.

This clonotype was seen only a few times. The chain combines TRBV6-5 with TRBJ1-4; maybe TRBD1 (6 bases). The V end was cut by 2 bases, the J end by 4 bases, with 8 bases between. This CDR3 has 14 residues. Germline V gives CDR1 MNHEY, CDR2 SVGAGI. DNA for the CDR3: TGTGCCAGCAGTTACCCAGGGGTTAATGAAAAACTGTTTTTT. It is translated as CASSYPGVNEKLFF.

This clonotype has a handful of counts. V gene TRBV29-1 combines with J gene TRBJ2-3; TRBD2 is a possible D gene (6 bases). Deletions cut 4 bases from V and 0 bases from J, with 8 bases between. Germline V gene data show CDR1 as SQVTM and CDR2 as ANQGSEA. This CDR3 spans 13 amino acids. The CDR3 DNA sequence: TGCAGCGTTGGGGGACTTAGCACAGATACGCAGTATTTT. Translating it yields CSVGGLSTDTQYF.

This clonotype was counted at least ten times. J is TRBJ1-4 and V is TRBV11-2; D not resolved. Germline V lookup: CDR1 SGHAT, CDR2 FQNNGV. This CDR3 is 16 amino acids long. V was clipped by 5 bases and J by 1 base, with 14 bases between them. CDR3 in amino acids: CASSARHGLTNEKLFF. The CDR3 nucleotides read TGTGCCAGCAGCGCCAGGCACGGTTTAACTAATGAAAAACTGTTTTTT.

This clonotype was seen many times. The chain combines TRBV20-1 with TRBJ1-2; tentatively, D is TRBD1 (5 bases). The CDR3 sequence is 13 residues long. V was trimmed by 7 bases and J by 4 bases, leaving 16 bases between them. Per the germline V gene, CDR1 is DFQATT and CDR2 is SNEGSKA (reference sequence). CDR3 in DNA: TGCAGTGGAGCACGGGGACGGAGCTATGGCTACACCTTC. Translation gives CSGARGRSYGYTF.

This clonotype appeared a few times. The rearrangement joins TRBV20-1 to TRBJ2-7; 8 bases fit TRBD2. The CDR3 has 17 residues. The V segment lost 1 base and the J segment 4 bases; nucleotides outside the gene matches: 15. The germline gives CDR1 DFQATT, CDR2 SNEGSKA (reference sequence). The CDR3 loop reads CSARGLAIPLTQYEQYF. CDR3 in DNA: TGCAGTGCTAGAGGACTAGCGATCCCCCTTACCCAGTACGAGCAGTACTTC.

This clonotype was recorded many times. The J gene is TRBJ1-3, the V gene TRBV4-3, with D unclear. The CDR3 is made up of 16 amino acids. The germline V gene has CDR1 LGHNA and CDR2 YSLEER. Trimming shortened V by 0 bases and J by 2 bases, and 11 bases separated the two germline ends. The CDR3: CASSQEFSSAGNTIYF. The CDR3 nucleotides read TGCGCCAGCAGCCAAGAATTTTCCTCCGCTGGAAACACCATATATTTT.

This clonotype was seen a handful of times. J is TRBJ2-1 and V is TRBV27, with a weak D call TRBD1 (6 bases). The germline V gene has CDR1 MNHEY and CDR2 SMNVEV (reference sequence). Between the trimmed V and J ends, which lost 2 bases and 1 base, there was a span of 12 bases. The CDR3 has 16 residues. The chain's CDR3 is CASSLDRSRSYNEQFF. CDR3 sequence (DNA): TGTGCCAGCAGTTTAGACAGGTCCAGGTCCTACAATGAGCAGTTCTTC.

There are many counts of this clonotype. V usage is TRBV4-1 and J usage is TRBJ2-3; D unclear. CDR1 MGHRA and CDR2 YSYEKL come from the germline V gene. V was shortened by 0 bases and J by 3 bases, with 7 bases between the two germline ends. This CDR3 comprises 14 residues. CDR3 amino acids: CASSQDGQTDTQYF. The DNA of the CDR3 is TGCGCCAGCAGCCAAGATGGGCAAACAGATACGCAGTATTTT.

Remarks on this clonotype: This could be a read error, since a much larger clone is one nucleotide away. The chain recombines TRBV12-3 or TRBV12-4 with TRBJ1-5; 7 positions match TRBD1. This CDR3 spans 14 amino acids. For the CDR3, the DNA is TGTGCCAGCAGCCAAGACAGGGTCAATCAGCCCCGGCATTTT. It translates to CASSQDRVNQPRHF.

The table lists this clonotype with many counts. In DNA form, the CDR3 reads TGTGCCAGCAGTTTGATGGACTCTACCAATGAGCAGTTCTTC. Translation gives CASSLMDSTNEQFF. V and J are TRBV28 and TRBJ2-1; possibly TRBD2 for D (5 bases). CDR1 MDHEN and CDR2 SYDVKM come from the germline V gene. CDR3 length equals 14 residues. Trimming took 3 bases from V and 6 from J, leaving 12 bases between them.

This clonotype was detected a few times. The chain links TRBV6-2 or TRBV6-3 to TRBJ1-5; 7 positions match TRBD1. In germline, CDR1 is MNHEY, CDR2 SVGEGT. V lost 5 bases and J lost 4; bases outside the gene matches: 8. CDR3 length equals 15 residues. The CDR3 DNA sequence: TGTGCCAGCAGTGGGGAGGGACAGAGAAATCAGCCCCAGCATTTT. It codes for CASSGEGQRNQPQHF.

This clonotype was seen a handful of times. V gene TRBV14 combines with J gene TRBJ2-4; TRBD2 matches 7 bases. The ends lost 1 base at V and 1 base at J; junction bases unmatched: 13. CDR3 length: 19 residues. CDR1 is SGHDN, CDR2 FVKESK, per germline. This chain's CDR3 is CASSQGEGLRGSAKNIQYF. As DNA, the CDR3 is TGTGCCAGCAGCCAAGGGGAGGGGCTCCGAGGAAGTGCCAAAAACATTCAGTACTTC.

The chain employs TRBV5-5 and TRBJ2-3, with 13 bases aligning to TRBD2. The CDR3 is 17 residues long. Looked up from germline, CDR1 is SGHKS and CDR2 is YYEKEE (reference sequence). V was clipped by 2 bases and J by 3 bases; unmatched bases: 6. CDR3 DNA sequence: TGTGCCAGCAGCTTTAGGACTAGCGGGAGTTTAACAGATACGCAGTATTTT. It encodes CASSFRTSGSLTDTQYF. Full variable domain (remainder filled in from reference TRBV5-5 and TRBJ2-3): DAGVTQSPTHLIKTRGQQVTLRCSPISGHKSVSWYQQVLGQGPQFIFQYYEKEERGRGNFPDRFSARQFPNYSSELNVNALLLGDSALYLCASSFRTSGSLTDTQYFGPGTRLTVL.